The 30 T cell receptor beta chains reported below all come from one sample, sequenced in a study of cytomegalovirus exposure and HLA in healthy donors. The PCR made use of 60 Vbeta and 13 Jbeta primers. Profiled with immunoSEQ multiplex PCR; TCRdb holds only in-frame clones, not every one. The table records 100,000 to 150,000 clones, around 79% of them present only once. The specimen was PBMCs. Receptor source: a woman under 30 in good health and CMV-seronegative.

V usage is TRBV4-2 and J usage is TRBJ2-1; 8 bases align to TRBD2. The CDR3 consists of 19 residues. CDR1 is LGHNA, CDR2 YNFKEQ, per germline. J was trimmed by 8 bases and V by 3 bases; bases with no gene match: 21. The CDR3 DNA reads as TGTGCCAGCAGCCATGCTACCTTCTTTAGCGGGACCTACGGGGATGAGCAGTTCTTC. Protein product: CASSHATFFSGTYGDEQFF.

CDR3 bases: TGTGCCAGCAGCCCCGGGACAGGGTCCACCGGGGAGCTGTTTTTT. Protein product: CASSPGTGSTGELFF. This sequence joins TRBV7-6 and TRBJ2-2; 9 nucleotides match TRBD1. The CDR3 is 15 amino acids. Germline values: CDR1 SGHVS, CDR2 FNYEAQ. After removal of 5 bases from V and 4 bases from J, the junction contained 5 bases not matched to a gene. Combining the CDR3 with reference TRBV7-6 and TRBJ2-2 gives the whole variable domain GAGVSQSPRYKVTKRGQDVALRCDPISGHVSLYWYRQALGQGPEFLTYFNYEAQQDKSGLPNDRFSAERPEGSISTLTIQRTEQRDSAMYRCASSPGTGSTGELFFGEGSRLTVL.

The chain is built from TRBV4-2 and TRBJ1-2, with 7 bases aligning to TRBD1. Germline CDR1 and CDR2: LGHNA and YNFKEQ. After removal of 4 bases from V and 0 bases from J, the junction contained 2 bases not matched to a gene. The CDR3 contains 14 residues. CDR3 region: CASSRGQSNYGYTF. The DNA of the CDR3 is TGTGCCAGCAGCCGGGGACAGTCTAACTATGGCTACACCTTC.

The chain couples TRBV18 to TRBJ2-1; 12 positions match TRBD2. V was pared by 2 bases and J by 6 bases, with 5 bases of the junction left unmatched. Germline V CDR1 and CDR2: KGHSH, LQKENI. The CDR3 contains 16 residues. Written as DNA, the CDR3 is TGTGCCAGCTCACCAACTAGCGGGAGGTCTAGCAATGAGCAGTTCTTC. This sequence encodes CASSPTSGRSSNEQFF.

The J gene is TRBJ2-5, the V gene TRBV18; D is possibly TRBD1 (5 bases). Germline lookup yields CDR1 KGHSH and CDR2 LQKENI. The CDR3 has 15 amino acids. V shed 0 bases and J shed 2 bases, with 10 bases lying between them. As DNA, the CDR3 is TGTGCCAGCTCACCACCCCGAACAGGACAAGAGACCCAGTACTTC. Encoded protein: CASSPPRTGQETQYF.

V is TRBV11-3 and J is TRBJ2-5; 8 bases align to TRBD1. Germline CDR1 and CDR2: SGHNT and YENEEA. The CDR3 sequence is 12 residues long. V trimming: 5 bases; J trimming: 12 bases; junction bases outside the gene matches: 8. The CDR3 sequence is CASSADRGAKYF. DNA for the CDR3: TGTGCCAGCAGCGCCGACAGGGGTGCGAAGTACTTC.

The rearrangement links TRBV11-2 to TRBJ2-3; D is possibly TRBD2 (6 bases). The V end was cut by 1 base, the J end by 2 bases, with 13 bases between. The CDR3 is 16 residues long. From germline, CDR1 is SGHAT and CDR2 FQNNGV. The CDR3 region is CASSLGAGRSTDTQYF. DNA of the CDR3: TGTGCCAGCAGCTTAGGGGCGGGGCGTTCCACAGATACGCAGTATTTT.

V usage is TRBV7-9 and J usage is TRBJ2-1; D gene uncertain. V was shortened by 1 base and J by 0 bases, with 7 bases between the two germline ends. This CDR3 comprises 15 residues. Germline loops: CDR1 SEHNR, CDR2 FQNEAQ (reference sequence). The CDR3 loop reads CASSLDWSSYNEQFF. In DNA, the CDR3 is TGTGCCAGCAGCTTAGACTGGAGCTCCTACAATGAGCAGTTCTTC.

The chain's CDR3 is CASSFTGHGYTF. The CDR3, as DNA: TGTGCCAGCAGCTTCACAGGGCATGGCTACACCTTC. The chain is built from TRBV6-5 and TRBJ1-2, with D maybe TRBD1 (6 bases). CDR3 length equals 12 residues. Per the germline V gene, CDR1 is MNHEY and CDR2 is SVGAGI. V was clipped by 6 bases and J by 6 bases, with 11 bases between them.

DNA of the CDR3: TGTGCCAGCAGCCTGACAGGGGTATCCTACGAGCAGTACTTC. Amino acids: CASSLTGVSYEQYF. This sequence joins TRBV13 and TRBJ2-7, with 8 bases that match TRBD1. This CDR3 region has 14 residues. The germline V gene encodes CDR1 PRHDT and CDR2 FYEKMQ (reference sequence). The ends lost 5 bases at V and 1 base at J; junction bases unmatched: 4.

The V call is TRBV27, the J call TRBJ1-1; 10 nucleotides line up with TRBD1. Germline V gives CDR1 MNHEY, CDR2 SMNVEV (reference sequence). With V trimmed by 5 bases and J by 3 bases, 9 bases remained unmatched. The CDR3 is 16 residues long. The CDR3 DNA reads TGTGCCAGCAGTCCTGGATATGGGACAGGGGACACTGAAGCTTTCTTT. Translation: CASSPGYGTGDTEAFF.

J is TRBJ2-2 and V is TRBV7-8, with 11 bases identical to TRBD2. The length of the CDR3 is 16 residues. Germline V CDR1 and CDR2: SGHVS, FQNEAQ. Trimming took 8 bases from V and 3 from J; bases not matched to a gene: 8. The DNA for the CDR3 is TGTGCCAGCCTCCTAGCGGGGGGATTGGACACCGGGGAGCTGTTTTTT. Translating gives CASLLAGGLDTGELFF.

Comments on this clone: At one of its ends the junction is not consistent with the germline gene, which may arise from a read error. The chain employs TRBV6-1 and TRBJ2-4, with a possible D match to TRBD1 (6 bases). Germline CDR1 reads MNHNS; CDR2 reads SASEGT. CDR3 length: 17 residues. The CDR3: CASREKLMGHQRNSQYF. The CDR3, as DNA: TGTGCCAGCAGAGAAAAATTGATGGGACACCAAAGGAACAGTCAGTACTTC.

The CDR3 DNA is TGCGCCAGCAGTGAGTCGGCTAGCGGGGTCGATGAGCAGTTCTTC. Protein product: CASSESASGVDEQFF. V usage is TRBV10-1 and J usage is TRBJ2-1; 9 bases are a match to TRBD2. CDR1 and CDR2 from the germline V gene are WNHNN and SYGVQD (reference sequence). V shed 0 bases and J 8 bases; nucleotides not matched to a gene: 5. This CDR3 region has 15 residues.

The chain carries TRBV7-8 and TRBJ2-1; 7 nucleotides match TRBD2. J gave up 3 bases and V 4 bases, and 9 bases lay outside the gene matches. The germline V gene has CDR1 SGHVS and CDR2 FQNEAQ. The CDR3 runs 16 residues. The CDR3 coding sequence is TGTGCCAGCAGCTACAGGCCAGCGGGATTCTACAATGAGCAGTTCTTC. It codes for CASSYRPAGFYNEQFF.

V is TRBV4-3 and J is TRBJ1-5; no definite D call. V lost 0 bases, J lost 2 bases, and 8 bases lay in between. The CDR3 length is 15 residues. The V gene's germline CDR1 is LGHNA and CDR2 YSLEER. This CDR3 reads CASSQDSAGNQPQHF. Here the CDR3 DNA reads TGCGCCAGCAGCCAAGATTCGGCGGGCAATCAGCCCCAGCATTTT.

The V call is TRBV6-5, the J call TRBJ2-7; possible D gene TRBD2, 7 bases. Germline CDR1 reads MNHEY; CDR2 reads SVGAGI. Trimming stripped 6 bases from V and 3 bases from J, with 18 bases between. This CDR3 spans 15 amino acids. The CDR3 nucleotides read TGTGCCAGCAGCTACATGGGAGGGGGGAGCTACGAGCAGTACTTC. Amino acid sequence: CASSYMGGGSYEQYF.

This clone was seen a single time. CDR3 loop: CASSPGQGERSYNEQFF. CDR3 sequence (DNA): TGTGCCAGCTCACCAGGACAGGGCGAACGGTCCTACAATGAGCAGTTCTTC. The chain carries TRBV18 and TRBJ2-1; 8 nucleotides agree with TRBD1. V trimming: 2 bases; J trimming: 1 base; junction bases outside the gene matches: 7. The CDR3 sequence is 17 residues long. CDR1 is KGHSH and CDR2 is LQKENI in the germline V gene.

The CDR3 region is CASSFQRGGQETQYF. As DNA, the CDR3 is TGTGCCAGCAGCTTCCAGCGGGGGGGCCAAGAGACCCAGTACTTC. J is TRBJ2-5 and V is TRBV7-2; 10 bases map to TRBD2. This CDR3 spans 15 amino acids. The germline V gene encodes CDR1 SGHTA and CDR2 FQGNSA. Germline trimming cut 3 bases from V and 1 base from J; bases unmatched to any gene: 2. Full variable domain (outside the CDR3, taken from reference TRBV7-2 and TRBJ2-5): GAGVSQSPSNKVTEKGKDVELRCDPISGHTALYWYRQSLGQGLEFLIYFQGNSAPDKSGLPSDRFSAERTGGSVSTLTIQRTQQEDSAVYLCASSFQRGGQETQYFGPGTRLLVL.

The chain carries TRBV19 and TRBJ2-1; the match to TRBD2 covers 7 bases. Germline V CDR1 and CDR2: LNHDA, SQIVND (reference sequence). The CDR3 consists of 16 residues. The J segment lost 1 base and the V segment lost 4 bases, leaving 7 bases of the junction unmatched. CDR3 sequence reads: CASSNFGGFSYNEQFF. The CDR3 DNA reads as TGTGCCAGTAGTAACTTCGGGGGGTTTTCCTACAATGAGCAGTTCTTC.

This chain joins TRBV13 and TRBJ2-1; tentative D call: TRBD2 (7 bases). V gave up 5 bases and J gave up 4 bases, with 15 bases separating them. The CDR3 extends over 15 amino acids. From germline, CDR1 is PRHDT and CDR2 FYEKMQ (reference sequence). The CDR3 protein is CASSPSRGGYNEQFF. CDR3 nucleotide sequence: TGTGCCAGCAGCCCCAGTAGGGGGGGGTACAATGAGCAGTTCTTC.

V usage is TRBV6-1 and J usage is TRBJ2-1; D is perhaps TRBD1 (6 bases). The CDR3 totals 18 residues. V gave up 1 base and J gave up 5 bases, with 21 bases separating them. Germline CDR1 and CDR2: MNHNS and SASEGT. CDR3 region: CASSEELLGATRNNEQFF. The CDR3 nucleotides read TGTGCCAGCAGTGAAGAGCTCTTGGGGGCGACACGAAACAATGAGCAGTTCTTC.

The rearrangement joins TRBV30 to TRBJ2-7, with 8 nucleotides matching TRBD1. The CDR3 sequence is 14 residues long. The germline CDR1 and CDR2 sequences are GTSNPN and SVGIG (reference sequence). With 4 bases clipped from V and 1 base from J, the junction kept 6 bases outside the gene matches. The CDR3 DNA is TGTGCCTGGACTGGACAGGGTTGGTCCTACGAGCAGTACTTC. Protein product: CAWTGQGWSYEQYF.

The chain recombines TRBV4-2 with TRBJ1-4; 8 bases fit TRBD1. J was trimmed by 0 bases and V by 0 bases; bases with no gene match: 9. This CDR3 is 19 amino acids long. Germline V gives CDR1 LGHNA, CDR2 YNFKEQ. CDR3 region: CASSQDSGGISATNEKLFF. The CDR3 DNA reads TGTGCCAGCAGCCAAGATTCAGGGGGCATCAGTGCAACTAATGAAAAACTGTTTTTT.

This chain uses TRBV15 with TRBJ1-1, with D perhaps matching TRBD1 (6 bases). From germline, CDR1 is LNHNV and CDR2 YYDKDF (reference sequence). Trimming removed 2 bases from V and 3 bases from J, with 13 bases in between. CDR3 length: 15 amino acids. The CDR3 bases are TGTGCCACCAGCAGAAAGGTCCAGGGGTACACTGAAGCTTTCTTT. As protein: CATSRKVQGYTEAFF.

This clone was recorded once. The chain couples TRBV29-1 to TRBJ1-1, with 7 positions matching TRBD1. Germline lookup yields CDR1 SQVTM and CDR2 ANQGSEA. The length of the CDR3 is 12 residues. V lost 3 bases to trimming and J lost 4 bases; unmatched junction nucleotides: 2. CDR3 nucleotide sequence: TGCAGCGTTGATCCAGGGGGCACTGAAGCTTTCTTT. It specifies CSVDPGGTEAFF.

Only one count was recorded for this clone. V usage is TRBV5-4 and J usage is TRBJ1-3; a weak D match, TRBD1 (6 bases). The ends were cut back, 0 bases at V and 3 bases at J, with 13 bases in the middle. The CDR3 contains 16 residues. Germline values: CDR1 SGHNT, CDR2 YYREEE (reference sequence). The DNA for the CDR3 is TGTGCCAGCAGCTTGGGGGGGACACTCAATGGAAACACCATATATTTT. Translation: CASSLGGTLNGNTIYF. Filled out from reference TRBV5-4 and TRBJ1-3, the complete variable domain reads ETGVTQSPTHLIKTRGQQVTLRCSSQSGHNTVSWYQQALGQGPQFIFQYYREEENGRGNFPPRFSGLQFPNYSSELNVNALELDDSALYLCASSLGGTLNGNTIYFGEGSWLTVV.

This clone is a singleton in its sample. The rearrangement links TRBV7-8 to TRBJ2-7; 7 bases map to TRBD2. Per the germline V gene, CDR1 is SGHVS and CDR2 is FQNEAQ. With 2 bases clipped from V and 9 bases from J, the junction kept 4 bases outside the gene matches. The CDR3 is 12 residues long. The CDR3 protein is CASSLRTSVQYF. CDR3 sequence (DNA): TGTGCCAGCAGCTTACGGACTAGTGTGCAGTACTTC.

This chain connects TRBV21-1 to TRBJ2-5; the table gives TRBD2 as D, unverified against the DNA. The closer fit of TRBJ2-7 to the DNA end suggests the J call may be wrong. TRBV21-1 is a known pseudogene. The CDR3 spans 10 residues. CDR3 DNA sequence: TGTGCCAGCCCCCCATACGAGCAGTACTTC. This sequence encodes CASPPYEQYF.

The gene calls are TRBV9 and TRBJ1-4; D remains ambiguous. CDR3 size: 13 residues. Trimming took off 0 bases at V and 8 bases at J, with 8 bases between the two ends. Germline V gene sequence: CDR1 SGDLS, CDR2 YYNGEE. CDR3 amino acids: CASSVGTGEKLFF. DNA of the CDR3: TGTGCCAGCAGCGTAGGGACGGGAGAAAAACTGTTTTTT. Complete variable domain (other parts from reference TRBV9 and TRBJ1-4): DSGVTQTPKHLITATGQRVTLRCSPRSGDLSVYWYQQSLDQGLQFLIQYYNGEERAKGNILERFSAQQFPDLHSELNLSSLELGDSALYFCASSVGTGEKLFFGSGTQLSVL.